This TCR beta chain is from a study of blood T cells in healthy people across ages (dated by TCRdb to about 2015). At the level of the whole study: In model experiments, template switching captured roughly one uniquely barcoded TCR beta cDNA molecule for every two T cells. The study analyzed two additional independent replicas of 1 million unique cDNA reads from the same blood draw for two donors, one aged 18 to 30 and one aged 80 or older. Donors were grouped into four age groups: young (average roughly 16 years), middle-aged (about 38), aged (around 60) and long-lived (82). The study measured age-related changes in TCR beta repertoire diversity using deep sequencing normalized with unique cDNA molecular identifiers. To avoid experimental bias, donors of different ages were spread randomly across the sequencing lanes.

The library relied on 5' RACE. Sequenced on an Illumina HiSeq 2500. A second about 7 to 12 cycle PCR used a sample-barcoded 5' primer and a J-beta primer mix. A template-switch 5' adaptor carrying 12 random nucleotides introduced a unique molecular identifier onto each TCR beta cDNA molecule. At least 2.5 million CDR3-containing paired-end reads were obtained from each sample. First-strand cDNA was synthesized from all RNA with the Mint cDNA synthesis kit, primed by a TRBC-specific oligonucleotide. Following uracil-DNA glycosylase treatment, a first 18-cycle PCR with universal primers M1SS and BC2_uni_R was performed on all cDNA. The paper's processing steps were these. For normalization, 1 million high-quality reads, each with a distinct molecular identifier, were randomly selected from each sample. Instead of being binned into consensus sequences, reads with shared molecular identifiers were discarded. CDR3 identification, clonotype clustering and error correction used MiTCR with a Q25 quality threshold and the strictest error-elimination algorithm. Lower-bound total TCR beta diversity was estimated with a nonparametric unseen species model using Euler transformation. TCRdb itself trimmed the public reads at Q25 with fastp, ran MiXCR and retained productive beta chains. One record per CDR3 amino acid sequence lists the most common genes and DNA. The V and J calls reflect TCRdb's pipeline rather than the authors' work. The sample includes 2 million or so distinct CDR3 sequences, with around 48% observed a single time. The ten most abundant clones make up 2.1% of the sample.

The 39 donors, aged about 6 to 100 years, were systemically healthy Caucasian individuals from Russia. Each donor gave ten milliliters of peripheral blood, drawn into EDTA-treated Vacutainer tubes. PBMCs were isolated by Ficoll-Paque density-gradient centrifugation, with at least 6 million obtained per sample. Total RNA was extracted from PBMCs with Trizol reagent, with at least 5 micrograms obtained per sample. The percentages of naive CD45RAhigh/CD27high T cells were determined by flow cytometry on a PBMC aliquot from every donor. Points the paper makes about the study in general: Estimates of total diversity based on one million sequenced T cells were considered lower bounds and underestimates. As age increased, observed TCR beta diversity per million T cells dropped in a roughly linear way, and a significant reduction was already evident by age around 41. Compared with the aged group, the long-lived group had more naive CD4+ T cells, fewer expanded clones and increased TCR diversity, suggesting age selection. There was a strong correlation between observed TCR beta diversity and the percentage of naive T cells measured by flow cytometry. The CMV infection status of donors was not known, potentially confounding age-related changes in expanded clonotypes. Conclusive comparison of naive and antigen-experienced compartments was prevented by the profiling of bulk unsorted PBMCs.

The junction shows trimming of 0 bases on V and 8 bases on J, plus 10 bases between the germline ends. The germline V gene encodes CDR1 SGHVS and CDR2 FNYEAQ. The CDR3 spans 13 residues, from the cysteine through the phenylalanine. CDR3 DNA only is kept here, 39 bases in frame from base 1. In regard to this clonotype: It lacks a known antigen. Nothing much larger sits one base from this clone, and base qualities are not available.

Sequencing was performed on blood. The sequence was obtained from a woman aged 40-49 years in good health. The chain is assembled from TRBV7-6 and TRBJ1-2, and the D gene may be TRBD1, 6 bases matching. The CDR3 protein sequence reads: CASSLAMGGGYTF. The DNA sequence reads TGTGCCAGCAGCTTAGCGATGGGGGGCGGCTACACCTTC.